This record concerns one T cell receptor beta chain sequence. This clonotype was observed a handful of times. No cognate antigen has been identified for it. No per-base quality is available; no much larger clone lies one base away. The library was built by means of PCR. The sample was run on an Illumina HiSeq 2500. Molecular barcoding was employed in the preparation of TCR libraries, with unique molecular identifiers being used to normalize TCRbeta repertoire quantification. TCRdb itself trimmed the public reads at Q25 with fastp, ran MiXCR and retained productive beta chains. CDR3 protein duplicates are merged, each entry listing the most common genes and DNA. Recorded for this sample are roughly 790,000 distinct CDR3 sequences; roughly 15% of them occurred a single time. The ten most abundant clones make up around 5.3% of the sample. This sample is part of a study of T-cell reconstitution after alpha-beta-depleted transplantation in children (dated by TCRdb to about 2016). At the level of the whole study: Using TCR repertoire profiling, the study followed T-cell immune reconstitution in a quantitative way in children after TCRalphabeta/CD19-depleted allogeneic hematopoietic cell transplantation. The full study reports these points: The frequencies of hyperexpanded clones fell over the following months, and after one year, T-cell counts and TCRbeta diversity were mostly attributed to newly produced T cells. The apparently early alphabetaT-cell count recovery about two months after transplant was reportedly dependent on only several hundred rapidly expanded clones derived from non-depleted graft cells. The high TCRbeta diversity at day 60 in some patients was ascribed to recipient T cells and intrathymic progenitors that had survived conditioning.

Per the publication, the treatment or condition label means: allogeneic hematopoietic cell transplantation with graft depleted of TCRalphabeta T cells and CD19 B cells. Transplant recipients were children who received TCRalphabeta/CD19-depleted allogeneic hematopoietic cell grafts. The clonotype was recovered from a male patient younger than 18 who had a stem cell transplant for acute lymphoblastic leukemia, so the T cells may come from the graft donor. The sample consisted of PBMCs, mostly from graft donor cells, taken 360 days after TCRalphabeta/CD19-depleted stem cell transplant.

This receptor has the CDR3 CASSRGGEQETQYF. The sequenced DNA: TGTGCCAGCAGCCGGGGCGGAGAACAAGAGACCCAGTACTTC. This chain is built from TRBV7-7 and TRBJ2-5; the D gene cannot be resolved beyond TRBD1 or TRBD2, each matching 5 bases. Based on the germline V gene (reference sequence), the CDR1 and CDR2 sequences are SSHAT and FNYEAQ. V drops 5 bases and J drops 2 bases, leaving 12 bases in between. From its cysteine to its phenylalanine, the CDR3 spans 14 amino acids. Only the CDR3 region is kept as DNA, spanning 42 bases read in frame from base 1.